These T cell receptor beta chains were read from a single sample in a study of cytomegalovirus exposure and HLA in healthy donors. The method was immunoSEQ multiplex PCR; TCRdb's version includes in-frame clones alone and lacks a portion of them. The table records some 100,000 clones, under 80% of them present only once. The sequencing input was PBMCs. These receptors all come from a woman between 50 and 59 years old in good health and CMV-seropositive. Each CDR3 is given with its conserved first and last residue. Each record gives: D gene, V gene, J gene, clone size, CDR3 protein, CDR3 DNA. D genes are given only for firm matches. Expanded clones are given a class, and other clones once, few, many or no size at all.

.	TRBV6-1	TRBJ2-5	.	CASSEARLGQETQYF	TGTGCCAGCAGTGAAGCGCGACTAGGACAAGAGACCCAGTACTTC
.	TRBV7-8	TRBJ2-7	.	CASSLGPDEQYF	TGTGCCAGCAGCTTAGGTCCAGACGAGCAGTACTTC
.	TRBV18	TRBJ1-1	.	CASSPRGMNTEAFF	TGTGCCAGCTCACCAAGGGGGATGAACACTGAAGCTTTCTTT
TRBD1	TRBV14	TRBJ1-3	.	CASSQTGEPAGNTIYF	TGTGCCAGCAGCCAAACAGGGGAACCAGCTGGAAACACCATATATTTT
TRBD2	TRBV6-5	TRBJ2-2	.	CASSREGGELFF	TGTGCCAGCAGTAGGGAGGGCGGGGAGCTGTTTTTT
TRBD1	TRBV11-3	TRBJ2-7	.	CASSRDRWDEQYF	TGTGCCAGCAGCCGGGACAGGTGGGACGAGCAGTACTTC
.	TRBV2	TRBJ2-2	.	CAGGRQGSTGELFF	TGTGCCGGGGGACGGCAGGGGAGCACCGGGGAGCTGTTTTTT
.	TRBV7-2	TRBJ2-1	.	CASSRRVSSYNEQFF	TGTGCCAGCAGCCGCAGGGTAAGCTCCTACAATGAGCAGTTCTTC
TRBD1	TRBV25-1	TRBJ1-6	.	CAPWDRRKSSYNSPLHF	TGTGCCCCTTGGGACAGGCGTAAAAGCTCCTATAATTCACCCCTCCACTTT
TRBD2	TRBV27	TRBJ2-7	.	CASSASGLAQGQYF	TGTGCCAGCAGCGCCTCGGGACTAGCCCAGGGGCAGTACTTC
.	TRBV18	TRBJ1-1	once	CASSPGQEAFF	TGTGCCAGCTCACCTGGACAGGAAGCTTTCTTT
TRBD2	TRBV18	TRBJ2-7	.	CASSPPTSGEHEQYF	TGTGCCAGCTCACCACCGACTAGCGGGGAACACGAGCAGTACTTC
TRBD2	TRBV7-9	TRBJ2-7	.	CSSSTSAGANSYEQYF	TGTTCCAGCAGCACCTCAGCGGGGGCCAACTCCTACGAGCAGTACTTC
.	TRBV7-2	TRBJ2-4	few	CASSVGTGDIQYF	TGTGCCAGCAGCGTCGGGACTGGAGACATTCAGTACTTC
.	TRBV4-2	TRBJ2-2	.	CASSQDQAGAGGELFF	TGTGCCAGCAGCCAAGATCAGGCGGGGGCGGGCGGGGAGCTGTTTTTT
.	TRBV9	TRBJ1-3	.	CASSPTVQGGGNTIYF	TGTGCCAGCAGCCCAACAGTACAGGGTGGTGGAAACACCATATATTTT
.	TRBV13	TRBJ2-7	.	CASSRGGSGSYEQYF	TGTGCCAGCAGCCGCGGCGGTTCCGGCTCCTACGAGCAGTACTTC
.	TRBV2	TRBJ1-5	.	CASSEALQTAGRPQHF	TGTGCCAGCAGTGAAGCGCTTCAGACAGCGGGACGGCCCCAGCATTTT
.	TRBV6-5	TRBJ1-5	.	CASRGRSEGQPQHF	TGTGCCAGCAGGGGCCGGAGTGAGGGACAGCCCCAGCATTTT
TRBD1	TRBV10-3	TRBJ1-1	.	CAIRDRNTEAFF	TGTGCCATCCGGGACAGGAACACTGAAGCTTTCTTT
TRBD2	TRBV7-3	TRBJ2-2	.	CASSPRAGGGELFF	TGTGCCAGCAGCCCCCGGGCGGGGGGCGGGGAGCTGTTTTTT
.	TRBV7-3	TRBJ2-1	.	CASSLTGGGNEQFF	TGTGCCAGCAGCTTAACAGGGGGGGGAAATGAGCAGTTCTTC
TRBD1	TRBV7-9	TRBJ2-3	.	CASRPFTEGATDTQYF	TGTGCCAGCAGACCCTTCACCGAGGGGGCCACAGATACGCAGTATTTT
.	TRBV5-1	TRBJ1-4	few	CASSLGARGTEKLFF	TGCGCCAGCAGCTTGGGGGCCAGGGGAACGGAAAAACTGTTTTTT
.	TRBV7-2	TRBJ2-5	.	CASSLAGEAETQYF	TGTGCCAGCAGCTTAGCGGGGGAGGCGGAGACCCAGTACTTC
.	TRBV7-9	TRBJ2-3	.	CSSSSGIGLRTDTQYF	TGTTCCAGCAGCTCCGGAATCGGACTTCGCACAGATACGCAGTATTTT
TRBD2	TRBV11-2	TRBJ2-7	.	CASSVAGGFSYEQYF	TGTGCCAGCAGCGTAGCGGGAGGTTTCTCCTACGAGCAGTACTTC
.	TRBV5-1	TRBJ1-6	.	CASSLGIGGGAGNSPLHF	TGCGCCAGCAGCTTGGGTATAGGTGGGGGGGCAGGTAATTCACCCCTCCACTTT
TRBD1	TRBV11-1	TRBJ1-1	.	CASSSGTGLAFF	TGTGCCAGCAGCTCCGGGACAGGGTTAGCTTTCTTT
.	TRBV18	TRBJ2-2	.	CASCDTGELFF	TGTGCCAGCTGCGACACCGGGGAGCTGTTTTTT
TRBD1	TRBV11-2	TRBJ2-7	.	CASSLAISGTVSYEQYF	TGTGCCAGCAGCTTAGCTATTTCCGGGACAGTTTCCTACGAGCAGTACTTC
TRBD2	TRBV27	TRBJ2-7	.	CASSSGTSGKYEQYF	TGTGCCAGCAGCTCCGGGACTAGCGGGAAGTACGAGCAGTACTTC
.	TRBV18	TRBJ2-1	.	CASSPPESAYNEQFF	TGTGCCAGCTCACCACCGGAAAGCGCCTACAATGAGCAGTTCTTC
.	TRBV5-1	TRBJ2-1	.	CASSLGDNNEQFF	TGCGCCAGCAGCTTAGGGGACAACAATGAGCAGTTCTTC
TRBD2	TRBV5-1	TRBJ2-1	.	CAGPGLADNEQFF	TGCGCCGGCCCGGGACTAGCGGACAATGAGCAGTTCTTC
.	TRBV7-2	TRBJ2-2	.	CASNWEGEGGELFF	TGTGCCAGCAACTGGGAGGGGGAGGGCGGGGAGCTGTTTTTT
TRBD1	TRBV18	TRBJ2-4	few	CASSPPLAGGNSQYF	TGTGCCAGCTCACCACCACTGGCAGGGGGAAACAGTCAGTACTTC
TRBD1	TRBV5-1	TRBJ2-3	.	CASSLGGQETDTQYF	TGCGCCAGCAGCTTGGGGGGACAGGAAACAGATACGCAGTATTTT
.	TRBV14	TRBJ2-1	few	CASSRTENNEQFF	TGTGCCAGCAGTCGAACAGAGAACAATGAGCAGTTCTTC
TRBD1	TRBV2	TRBJ2-7	.	CASGKGQGIYEQYF	TGTGCCAGCGGGAAGGGACAGGGTATATACGAGCAGTACTTC
.	TRBV5-1	TRBJ1-6	.	CASSPRGGPEGSPLHF	TGCGCCAGCAGCCCCAGAGGAGGCCCCGAGGGATCACCCCTCCACTTT